These 21 T cell receptor beta chains share one sample of origin, sequenced in a study of T cells in localized non-small cell lung cancer. Using immunoSEQ multiplex PCR, the repertoire was profiled, and TCRdb retains in-frame clones only, with some absent. Here the sample spans 60,000 to 65,000 clones, 90% being singletons. Sequences were derived from peripheral blood, sampled before any cancer treatment. These receptors were taken from a woman between 35 and 75 years old with stage I lung adenocarcinoma.

The chain uses TRBV7-2 and TRBJ2-3, with 10 bases aligning to TRBD2. The length of the CDR3 is 13 residues. The germline gives CDR1 SGHTA, CDR2 FQGNSA. The junction had 0 bases not matched to a gene; V was cut back by 3 bases and J by 6 bases. CDR3 nucleotide sequence: TGTGCCAGCAGCTTTAGCGGGGGGGATACGCAGTATTTT. Translation: CASSFSGGDTQYF.

CDR3 bases: TGCGCCAGCAGCTTGGGACAGGGGGCGAAAGAGACCCAGTACTTC. Translating it yields CASSLGQGAKETQYF. The V gene is TRBV5-1, the J gene TRBJ2-5; 10 positions agree with TRBD1. The CDR3 runs to 15 residues. Trimming cost V 0 bases and J 3 bases; bases outside gene matches: 2. CDR1 SGHRS and CDR2 YFSETQ come from the germline V gene.

The chain uses TRBV19 and TRBJ1-5; tentatively, D is TRBD1 (5 bases). The CDR3 totals 18 residues. CDR1 LNHDA and CDR2 SQIVND come from the germline V gene (reference sequence). Trimming stripped 5 bases from V and 5 bases from J, with 25 bases between. The CDR3 loop is CASSLARSRVPAYQPQHF. DNA for the CDR3: TGTGCCAGTAGTCTGGCCCGGTCCAGGGTTCCGGCTTATCAGCCCCAGCATTTT.

The V call is TRBV6-1, the J call TRBJ2-3; D is unclear. The ends were cut back, 2 bases at V and 4 bases at J, with 7 bases in the middle. The germline CDR1 and CDR2 sequences are MNHNS and SASEGT. The CDR3 is 13 amino acids. The CDR3 DNA reads as TGTGCCAGCAGTGAAAGAGTATCAGATACGCAGTATTTT. The encoded protein is CASSERVSDTQYF.

The rearrangement links TRBV19 to TRBJ2-1; possibly TRBD2 for D (6 bases). Germline V gene sequence: CDR1 LNHDA, CDR2 SQIVND (reference sequence). Trimming took off 5 bases at V and 10 bases at J, with 15 bases between the two ends. This CDR3 comprises 13 residues. The CDR3: CASSLVPGLEQFF. The CDR3 DNA reads TGTGCCAGTAGTCTAGTTCCGGGACTCGAGCAGTTCTTC.

The rearrangement joins TRBV5-5 to TRBJ1-2; no clear D. Between the trimmed V and J ends, which lost 2 bases and 2 bases, there was a span of 16 bases. The CDR3 is made up of 16 amino acids. Germline CDR1 reads SGHKS; CDR2 reads YYEKEE (reference sequence). The DNA for the CDR3 is TGTGCCAGCAGCTTCCAGCCCATGGGAGGGAACTATGGCTACACCTTC. Amino acids: CASSFQPMGGNYGYTF.

The V and J genes are TRBV7-2 and TRBJ2-7; 8 nucleotides agree with TRBD2. Per germline, CDR1 SGHTA and CDR2 FQGNSA. V shed 6 bases, J shed 3 bases, and the junction held 7 bases outside the gene matches. The CDR3 has 14 residues. The CDR3 nucleotides are TGTGCCAGCAGTACTGCTAGCGGGTTCTACGAGCAGTACTTC. Translating it yields CASSTASGFYEQYF.

This clone was detected only once. The chain is built from TRBV9 and TRBJ1-6; the D is unclear. Looked up from germline, CDR1 is SGDLS and CDR2 is YYNGEE. The CDR3 runs 15 residues. V lost 1 base and J 7 bases, leaving 12 bases between the germline ends. CDR3 DNA: TGTGCCAGCAGCGTATCACCATTAGCAAATTCACCCCTCCACTTT. Protein: CASSVSPLANSPLHF.

This chain links TRBV27 with TRBJ1-1, with a possible D match to TRBD1 (6 bases). Germline V gene lookup returns CDR1 MNHEY and CDR2 SMNVEV (reference sequence). Trimming stripped 6 bases from V and 4 bases from J, with 15 bases between. The CDR3 has 14 amino acids. Here the CDR3 DNA reads TGTGCCAGCAGCCACGGGGGCCTTGGCACTGAAGCTTTCTTT. Translation gives CASSHGGLGTEAFF.

The chain employs TRBV7-9 and TRBJ2-3; D perhaps matches TRBD2 (5 bases). This CDR3 comprises 16 residues. V shed 7 bases and J shed 1 base, with 18 bases lying between them. Germline-derived CDR1 and CDR2 are SEHNR and FQNEAQ (reference sequence). The CDR3 nucleotides are TGTGCCAGCAAGGTTAGACTTCTGGAGGGCACAGATACGCAGTATTTT. It yields the protein CASKVRLLEGTDTQYF.

V gene TRBV6-6 combines with J gene TRBJ1-2; 7 bases match TRBD1. With V trimmed by 6 bases and J by 3 bases, 4 bases remained unmatched. CDR1 MNHNY and CDR2 SVGAGI come from the germline V gene (reference sequence). The CDR3 is 13 residues long. The CDR3 DNA reads TGTGCCAGCAGGAATGACAGGGACTATGGCTACACCTTC. Amino acids: CASRNDRDYGYTF.

This chain links TRBV5-1 with TRBJ2-1; 10 nucleotides agree with TRBD2. J was trimmed by 8 bases and V by 4 bases; bases with no gene match: 9. This CDR3 region has 15 residues. Per germline, CDR1 SGHRS and CDR2 YFSETQ. The DNA of the CDR3 is TGCGCCAGCAGCCTCACTAGCGGGACGGGGTATGAGCAGTTCTTC. Its translation is CASSLTSGTGYEQFF. The complete variable domain, with remaining parts taken from reference TRBV5-1 and TRBJ2-1, reads KAGVTQTPRYLIKTRGQQVTLSCSPISGHRSVSWYQQTPGQGLQFLFEYFSETQRNKGNFPGRFSGRQFSNSRSEMNVSTLELGDSALYLCASSLTSGTGYEQFFGPGTRLTVL.

This clone has a handful of counts. The J gene is TRBJ1-2, the V gene TRBV7-2, with 11 bases fitting TRBD1. From germline, CDR1 is SGHTA and CDR2 FQGNSA. The CDR3 has 15 amino acids. The J segment lost 6 bases and the V segment lost 6 bases, leaving 9 bases of the junction unmatched. The CDR3 is CASSSRTGGRDGYTF. As DNA, the CDR3 is TGTGCCAGCAGTTCTAGGACAGGGGGCAGAGATGGCTACACCTTC.

The V and J genes are TRBV5-8 and TRBJ1-1, with D perhaps matching TRBD1 (6 bases). The germline V and J ends were trimmed by 4 bases and 6 bases, with 16 bases remaining between them. Per the germline V gene, CDR1 is SGHTS and CDR2 is YDEGEE. CDR3 length: 14 residues. The CDR3 DNA follows: TGTGCCAGCAGCCATTTCCAGGGGAGCGCTGAAGCTTTCTTT. Its translation is CASSHFQGSAEAFF. The full variable domain, rest sourced from reference TRBV5-8 and TRBJ1-1, is EAGVTQSPTHLIKTRGQQATLRCSPISGHTSVYWYQQALGLGLQFLLWYDEGEERNRGNFPPRFSGRQFPNYSSELNVNALELEDSALYLCASSHFQGSAEAFFGQGTRLTVV.

This rearrangement joins TRBV14 to TRBJ1-1; D is uncertain. Trimming stripped 1 base from V and 3 bases from J, with 6 bases between. The germline V gene encodes CDR1 SGHDN and CDR2 FVKESK. The CDR3 consists of 13 residues. The CDR3, as DNA: TGTGCCAGCAGCCAAGCTGTGGACACTGAAGCTTTCTTT. It encodes CASSQAVDTEAFF.

The chain recombines TRBV4-3 with TRBJ1-6, with TRBD1 matching 7 bases. Germline CDR1 LGHNA, CDR2 YSLEER. The CDR3 has 15 residues. V was clipped by 3 bases and J by 8 bases; unmatched bases: 7. CDR3 sequence (DNA): TGCGCCAGCAGCCATCTCTGGGACAGTTATTCACCCCTCCACTTT. This gives the protein CASSHLWDSYSPLHF.

V is TRBV10-1 and J is TRBJ1-1; the D gene is possibly TRBD1 (6 bases). Trimming cost V 2 bases and J 1 base, with 14 bases left between them. This CDR3 is built from 16 residues. Germline values: CDR1 WNHNN, CDR2 SYGVQD (reference sequence). In nucleotides, the CDR3 is TGCGCCAGCAGTGAGGGGGGGCTAGGAGAGAACACTGAAGCTTTCTTT. It translates to CASSEGGLGENTEAFF.

This clone was recorded a few times. The chain recombines TRBV15 with TRBJ1-6; no reliable D call. Trimming took off 1 base at V and 6 bases at J, with 4 bases between the two ends. The CDR3 runs to 13 residues. Germline V CDR1 and CDR2: LNHNV, YYDKDF (reference sequence). The CDR3 region has the DNA TGTGCCACCAGCAGAGGACCTAATTCACCCCTCCACTTT. It codes for CATSRGPNSPLHF.

The chain uses TRBV11-2 and TRBJ2-7, with D perhaps TRBD2 (5 bases). CDR3 length: 15 residues. Between the trimmed V and J ends, which lost 5 bases and 2 bases, there was a span of 16 bases. In germline, CDR1 is SGHAT, CDR2 FQNNGV. The DNA for the CDR3 is TGTGCCAGCAGCCACCCCCCCCGGGGAACCTACGAGCAGTACTTC. Translated: CASSHPPRGTYEQYF.

The chain has TRBV10-3 and TRBJ2-7; 11 bases align to TRBD2. The length of the CDR3 is 15 residues. V gave up 4 bases and J gave up 5 bases; unmatched junction bases: 7. Germline values: CDR1 ENHRY, CDR2 SYGVKD. The CDR3 region has the DNA TGTGCCATCAGTGCGGTATCTAGCGGGAGGAACGAGCAGTACTTC. Translation gives CAISAVSSGRNEQYF.

The chain joins TRBV6-5 to TRBJ1-1; D remains unclear. Trimming cost V 6 bases and J 0 bases, with 8 bases left between them. The CDR3 runs to 13 residues. Germline V CDR1 and CDR2: MNHEY, SVGAGI. The CDR3 region is CASRMDLNTEAFF. CDR3 DNA sequence: TGTGCCAGCAGAATGGATCTGAACACTGAAGCTTTCTTT.